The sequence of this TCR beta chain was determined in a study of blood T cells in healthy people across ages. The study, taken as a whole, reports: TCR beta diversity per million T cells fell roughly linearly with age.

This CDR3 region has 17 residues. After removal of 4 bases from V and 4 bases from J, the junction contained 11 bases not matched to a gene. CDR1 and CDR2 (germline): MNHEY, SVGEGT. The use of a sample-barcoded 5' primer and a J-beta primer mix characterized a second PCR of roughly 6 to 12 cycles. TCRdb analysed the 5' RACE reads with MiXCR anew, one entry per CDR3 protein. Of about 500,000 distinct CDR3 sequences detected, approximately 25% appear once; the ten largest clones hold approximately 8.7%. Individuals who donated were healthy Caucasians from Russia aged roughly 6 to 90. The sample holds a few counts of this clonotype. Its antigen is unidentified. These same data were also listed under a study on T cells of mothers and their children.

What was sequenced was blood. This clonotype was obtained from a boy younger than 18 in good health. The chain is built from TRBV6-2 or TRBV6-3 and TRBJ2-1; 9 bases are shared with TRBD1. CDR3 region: CASSSYFRDRAYNEQFF. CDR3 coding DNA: TGTGCCAGCAGTTCGTATTTCCGGGACAGGGCATACAATGAGCAGTTCTTC.